Below are 20 T cell receptor beta chains sequenced from a single sample in a study of blood T cell repertoires in COVID-19 (dated by TCRdb to 2018 to 2021). The library was built by means of the immunoSEQ multiplex PCR assay. TCRdb holds this immuneACCESS table with in-frame rearrangements only. Some clones are missing; in checked studies, unresolved V genes explain under half, and the rest has no known cause. The sample records roughly 280,000 clones, roughly nine tenths of which are singletons. The ten largest clones add up to 3% of the sample. Sequencing used PBMCs or T cells enriched from blood (not recorded which). The origin of the receptors is a woman aged 45-60 years who had recovered from COVID-19.

This chain uses TRBV2 with TRBJ1-3, with no clear D. V dropped 6 bases and J dropped 2 bases, with 11 bases sitting between them. Germline-derived CDR1 and CDR2 are SNHLY and FYNNEI. This CDR3 spans 14 amino acids. Here the CDR3 reads CASRRVRTGNTIYF. The CDR3, as DNA: TGTGCCAGCAGGAGGGTCAGGACTGGAAACACCATATATTTT.

The rearrangement uses TRBV28 and TRBJ2-3, with 7 bases lining up with TRBD1. Germline V CDR1 and CDR2: MDHEN, SYDVKM. The CDR3 spans 12 residues. J lost 8 bases, V lost 6 bases, and 5 bases had no gene match. CDR3 protein: CASRSTGATQYF. In DNA, the CDR3 is TGTGCCAGCAGGTCTACAGGGGCTACGCAGTATTTT.

The chain links TRBV19 to TRBJ2-1, with 7 bases fitting TRBD2. Trimming cost V 2 bases and J 7 bases; bases outside gene matches: 8. Per germline, CDR1 LNHDA and CDR2 SQIVND (reference sequence). This CDR3 contains 15 residues. The CDR3 DNA follows: TGTGCCAGTAGTATAATGCTAGCGGAAAGAAATGAGCAGTTCTTC. Amino acids: CASSIMLAERNEQFF. The whole variable domain, filled in from reference TRBV19 and TRBJ2-1, reads DGGITQSPKYLFRKEGQNVTLSCEQNLNHDAMYWYRQDPGQGLRLIYYSQIVNDFQKGDIAEGYSVSREKKESFPLTVTSAQKNPTAFYLCASSIMLAERNEQFFGPGTRLTVL.

The chain joins TRBV7-8 to TRBJ1-4; TRBD1 is a possible D gene (6 bases). V dropped 3 bases and J dropped 11 bases, with 16 bases sitting between them. This CDR3 spans 14 amino acids. Germline V gives CDR1 SGHVS, CDR2 FQNEAQ. DNA for the CDR3: TGTGCCAGCAGCTTTGGGCAGGGGTTTGACAAACTGTTTTTT. Its protein product is CASSFGQGFDKLFF. Variable domain in full (rest from reference TRBV7-8 and TRBJ1-4): GAGVSQSPRYKVAKRGQDVALRCDPISGHVSLFWYQQALGQGPEFLTYFQNEAQLDKSGLPSDRFFAERPEGSVSTLKIQRTQQEDSAVYLCASSFGQGFDKLFFGSGTQLSVL.

The V call is TRBV4-1, the J call TRBJ2-1; D may be TRBD2 (6 bases). This CDR3 spans 17 amino acids. V lost 5 bases, J lost 7 bases, and 24 bases lay in between. In germline, CDR1 is MGHRA, CDR2 YSYEKL. CDR3: CASSDTVVGGGTNEQFF. CDR3 DNA sequence: TGCGCCAGCAGCGACACAGTAGTGGGAGGCGGTACTAATGAGCAGTTCTTC.

This sequence joins TRBV5-4 and TRBJ2-6; TRBD2 might be the D (6 bases). V dropped 7 bases and J dropped 2 bases, with 16 bases sitting between them. Germline assignment: CDR1 SGHNT and CDR2 YYREEE (reference sequence). This CDR3 has 16 amino acids. DNA of the CDR3: TGTGCCAGCGGTACGGGAGAAAGGGCTGGGGCCAACGTCCTGACTTTC. Translating it yields CASGTGERAGANVLTF. The whole variable domain, remainder taken from reference TRBV5-4 and TRBJ2-6, is ETGVTQSPTHLIKTRGQQVTLRCSSQSGHNTVSWYQQALGQGPQFIFQYYREEENGRGNFPPRFSGLQFPNYSSELNVNALELDDSALYLCASGTGERAGANVLTFGAGSRLTVL.

V is TRBV4-3 and J is TRBJ1-1; TRBD1 matches at 7 bases. The J segment lost 4 bases and the V segment lost 0 bases, leaving 8 bases of the junction unmatched. The CDR3 covers 16 residues. From germline, CDR1 is LGHNA and CDR2 YSLEER. This chain's CDR3 is CASSQDQVAGGTEAFF. The CDR3 DNA sequence: TGCGCCAGCAGCCAAGATCAGGTGGCAGGGGGCACTGAAGCTTTCTTT.

This clone was recorded only once. The chain links TRBV3-1 (or the pseudogene TRBV3-2) to TRBJ1-1; perhaps TRBD1 as D (6 bases). V lost 6 bases and J 5 bases, leaving 10 bases between the germline ends. Germline V gives CDR1 LGHDT, CDR2 YNNKEL (reference sequence). The length of the CDR3 is 12 residues. This CDR3 reads CASRGGGTEAFF. CDR3 nucleotides: TGTGCCAGCAGGGGAGGGGGGACTGAAGCTTTCTTT.

The gene calls are TRBV6-5 and TRBJ2-1, with D possibly being TRBD2 (6 bases). V shed 7 bases and J shed 8 bases, with 21 bases lying between them. CDR3 size: 15 residues. The V gene's germline CDR1 is MNHEY and CDR2 SVGAGI. The CDR3 reads CASTPRGPSVDEQFF. In DNA form, the CDR3 reads TGTGCCAGCACTCCGCGGGGACCAAGTGTTGATGAGCAGTTCTTC.

V is TRBV9 and J is TRBJ2-3; 13 positions match TRBD2. CDR3 size: 17 residues. J lost 8 bases, V lost 3 bases, and 12 bases had no gene match. Germline V gives CDR1 SGDLS, CDR2 YYNGEE. The CDR3 region is CASSGRGLAGPQGTQYF. The CDR3 coding sequence is TGTGCCAGCAGCGGGAGGGGACTAGCGGGGCCACAGGGTACGCAGTATTTT. Complete variable domain (other parts from reference TRBV9 and TRBJ2-3): DSGVTQTPKHLITATGQRVTLRCSPRSGDLSVYWYQQSLDQGLQFLIQYYNGEERAKGNILERFSAQQFPDLHSELNLSSLELGDSALYFCASSGRGLAGPQGTQYFGPGTRLTVL.

The chain combines TRBV7-2 with TRBJ2-3, with TRBD1 as a possible D gene (6 bases). This CDR3 contains 16 residues. The germline CDR1 and CDR2 sequences are SGHTA and FQGNSA. V was shortened by 5 bases and J by 2 bases, with 17 bases between the two germline ends. CDR3 sequence reads: CASSLRRTANTDTQYF. The CDR3 DNA reads TGTGCCAGCAGCCTACGGAGGACAGCTAACACAGATACGCAGTATTTT.

This clone was seen once. The chain links TRBV12-5 to TRBJ1-1; D call uncertain. Germline assignment: CDR1 LGHNT and CDR2 FRNRAP. The CDR3 loop spans 13 amino acids. V dropped 0 bases and J dropped 5 bases, with 7 bases sitting between them. The CDR3 protein is CASGLVSGTEAFF. The CDR3, as DNA: TGTGCTAGTGGTTTGGTAAGCGGTACTGAAGCTTTCTTT. The whole variable domain, filled in from reference TRBV12-5 and TRBJ1-1, reads DARVTQTPRHKVTEMGQEVTMRCQPILGHNTVFWYRQTMMQGLELLAYFRNRAPLDDSGMPKDRFSAEMPDATLATLKIQPSEPRDSAVYFCASGLVSGTEAFFGQGTRLTVV.

The gene calls are TRBV24-1 and TRBJ1-6, with TRBD1 as a possible D gene (5 bases). The CDR3 loop spans 19 amino acids. From germline, CDR1 is KGHDR and CDR2 SFDVKD. With 0 bases removed from V and 5 bases from J, the gap between germline ends came to 19 bases. CDR3 sequence: CATSDLTRWIRGDNSPLHF. The CDR3 coding sequence is TGTGCCACCAGTGATTTGACTCGCTGGATTAGGGGTGATAATTCACCCCTCCACTTT.

This clone has only one observation. The V and J genes are TRBV3-1 (or the pseudogene TRBV3-2) and TRBJ2-3; 8 nucleotides line up with TRBD2. The germline V gene encodes CDR1 LGHDT and CDR2 YNNKEL (reference sequence). V trimming: 1 base; J trimming: 7 bases; junction bases outside the gene matches: 4. This CDR3 has 14 amino acids. DNA for the CDR3: TGTGCCAGCAGCCAAGTCCGGGAGGGCAATACGCAGTATTTT. Its translation is CASSQVREGNTQYF.

The chain links TRBV23-1 to TRBJ1-1, with 12 bases lining up with TRBD1. TRBV23-1 qualifies as an ORF whose function is uncertain. The CDR3 is made up of 14 amino acids. Trimming took 8 bases from V and 5 from J; bases not matched to a gene: 6. The CDR3 DNA reads as TGCGCCAGCGGCCCGGGACAGGGGGCGACTGAAGCTTTCTTT. Encoded protein: CASGPGQGATEAFF.

The chain uses TRBV2 and TRBJ1-6, with TRBD1 identical over 9 bases. Germline CDR1 reads SNHLY; CDR2 reads FYNNEI. Unmatched junction bases numbered 8, after V lost 7 bases and J lost 7 bases. The CDR3 is made up of 15 amino acids. The CDR3, as DNA: TGTGCCAGCAAAAGGACAGGGGTATCGAATTCACCCCTCCACTTT. Protein product: CASKRTGVSNSPLHF.

Regarding this clone: Other DNA sequences in the sample encode the same CDR3. CDR3 region: CASSLTGAGANVLTF. The CDR3 DNA reads as TGTGCCAGCAGCTTGACAGGGGCTGGGGCCAACGTCCTGACTTTC. This rearrangement joins TRBV7-9 to TRBJ2-6, with 8 bases fitting TRBD1. Germline V gene data show CDR1 as SEHNR and CDR2 as FQNEAQ (reference sequence). After removal of 3 bases from V and 2 bases from J, the junction contained 0 bases not matched to a gene. There are 15 residues in the CDR3.

The chain combines TRBV7-2 with TRBJ1-1; TRBD1 aligns across 9 bases. Per germline, CDR1 SGHTA and CDR2 FQGNSA. Trimming at V came to 2 bases and at J to 3 bases, leaving 7 bases not matched to a gene. The CDR3 has 16 amino acids. CDR3 DNA: TGTGCCAGCAGCTTAAGAGGACAGGGGACCCACACTGAAGCTTTCTTT. This codes for CASSLRGQGTHTEAFF.

This chain connects TRBV28 to TRBJ2-1; 7 positions match TRBD1. CDR3 length equals 14 residues. Germline V gene lookup returns CDR1 MDHEN and CDR2 SYDVKM. Trimming removed 4 bases from V and 2 bases from J; junction bases left unmatched: 2. The CDR3 sequence is CASSSGGTYNEQFF. The CDR3 nucleotides read TGTGCCAGCAGTTCAGGGGGAACCTACAATGAGCAGTTCTTC.

V usage is TRBV4-3 and J usage is TRBJ1-6; D unclear. The CDR3 is 17 amino acids. CDR1 LGHNA and CDR2 YSLEER come from the germline V gene. Deletions cut 0 bases from V and 9 bases from J, with 18 bases between. CDR3 coding DNA: TGCGCCAGCAGCCAAGAAGCCCACGCTCGGGGTTCTTCACCCCTCCACTTT. This encodes CASSQEAHARGSSPLHF.